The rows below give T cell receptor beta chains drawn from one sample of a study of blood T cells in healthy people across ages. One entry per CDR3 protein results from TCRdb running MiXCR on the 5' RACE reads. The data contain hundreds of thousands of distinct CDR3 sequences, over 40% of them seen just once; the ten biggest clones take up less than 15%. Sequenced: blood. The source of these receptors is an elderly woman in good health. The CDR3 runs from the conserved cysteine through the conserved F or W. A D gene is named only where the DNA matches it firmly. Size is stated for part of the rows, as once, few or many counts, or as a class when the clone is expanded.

TGTGCCAGCAGATATACTAGTTACAATGAGCAGTTCTTC,CASRYTSYNEQFF,TRBV2,-,many,TRBJ2-1
TGCGCCAGCAGCTTGGCAGGGTGGGGAATCATGAACACTGAAGCTTTCTTT,CASSLAGWGIMNTEAFF,TRBV5-1,-,few,TRBJ1-1
TGTGCCAGCAGTGTAGATGTGTATAGCGGAAACATTCAGTACTTC,CASSVDVYSGNIQYF,TRBV9,-,few,TRBJ2-4
TGTGCCAGCAGCCTGAGGGTTGAGGCCAACGTCCTGACTTTC,CASSLRVEANVLTF,TRBV11-2,-,-,TRBJ2-6
TGCAGCGTTGAAGTGAGGTCCGGGGAGCTGTTTTTT,CSVEVRSGELFF,TRBV29-1,-,few,TRBJ2-2
TGTGCCAGCAGTTACGGTCCTCAGCCCCAGCATTTT,CASSYGPQPQHF,TRBV6-6,-,once,TRBJ1-5
TGTGCCAGCACCAACCCATTCTACGAGCAGTACTTC,CASTNPFYEQYF,TRBV28,-,-,TRBJ2-7
TGTGCCAGCAGCCCTACCGGGACTACCACCAATGAGCAGTACTTC,CASSPTGTTTNEQYF,TRBV11-2,TRBD2,few,TRBJ2-5
TGTGCTACCAGTGAGGCGACTAGCGGGAGCAATGAGCAGTTCTTC,CATSEATSGSNEQFF,TRBV24-1,TRBD2,-,TRBJ2-1
TGTGCCAGCAGCCAAGATACCCGGGGGGGGCCAGCTTTCTTT,CASSQDTRGGPAFF,TRBV3-1,-,-,TRBJ1-1
TGTGCCATCAGTGGGACAGGGACGAACAATGAGCAGTTCTTC,CAISGTGTNNEQFF,TRBV10-3,TRBD1,once,TRBJ2-1
TGTGCCAGTAGTATAGATCGGGTGAACCTTAACTATGGCTACACCTTC,CASSIDRVNLNYGYTF,TRBV19,-,-,TRBJ1-2
TGCAGTGTCCCGGAGCAGAGGAACTACAATGAGCAGTTCTTC,CSVPEQRNYNEQFF,TRBV20-1,-,-,TRBJ2-1
TGTGCCAGCAGCTTGACAGACAGGGATGGGTTAAACTATGGCTACACCTTC,CASSLTDRDGLNYGYTF,TRBV7-3,TRBD1,-,TRBJ1-2
TGCAGCGCTGGACTAGCGGGATTTTATGAGCAGTTCTTC,CSAGLAGFYEQFF,TRBV29-1,TRBD2,few,TRBJ2-1
TGTGCCAGCAGCTACCCACTAGCGGGAGGCTACAATGAGCAGTTCTTC,CASSYPLAGGYNEQFF,TRBV11-2,TRBD2,few,TRBJ2-1
TGCAGTGCTAGATTCCCAGGCTCTGAAGCTTTCTTT,CSARFPGSEAFF,TRBV20-1,-,-,TRBJ1-1
TGTGCCAGCTCACAAACAGGGGCCGGGGATACGCAGTATTTT,CASSQTGAGDTQYF,TRBV18,TRBD1,few,TRBJ2-3
TGTGCCAGCAGTTCGCAGGGGAACACCGGGGAGCTGTTTTTT,CASSSQGNTGELFF,TRBV12-3/TRBV12-4,-,few,TRBJ2-2
TGCGCCAGCAGCCCATTGGGGCAAGGTGGCTACACCTTC,CASSPLGQGGYTF,TRBV5-1,-,many,TRBJ1-2
TGTGCCAGCAGCCGAGACCAGCCTGGAGGCGGGGAGCTGTTTTTT,CASSRDQPGGGELFF,TRBV3-1,-,few,TRBJ2-2
TGTGCCAGCAGCTTAGAGGGGGCGCGCGTCCTGACTTTC,CASSLEGARVLTF,TRBV7-9,TRBD1,many,TRBJ2-6
TGTGCCAGCAGCTTGGGGGGAAAAGGGAGCAATCAGCCCCAGCATTTT,CASSLGGKGSNQPQHF,TRBV5-4,-,-,TRBJ1-5
TGTGCCACCCACCGCCCGACCGACCAAGAGACCCAGTACTTC,CATHRPTDQETQYF,TRBV7-7,-,-,TRBJ2-5
TGCAGTGCCAGGATAGCGGGAGGTCCGAGCTCCTACAATGAGCAGTACTTC,CSARIAGGPSSYNEQYF,TRBV20-1,TRBD2,-,TRBJ2-7
TGTGCCAGCAGCTTGGCTAGCGGGAGTTTAGAGACCCAGTACTTC,CASSLASGSLETQYF,TRBV5-4,TRBD2,-,TRBJ2-5
TGTGCCAGCAGCGAAGCGGGGGGCCTTGGAAACACCATATATTTT,CASSEAGGLGNTIYF,TRBV2,-,few,TRBJ1-3
TGTGCCAGCAGCTTATTGCACGAGCAGTACTTC,CASSLLHEQYF,TRBV7-9,-,many,TRBJ2-7
TGTGCCAGCAGCAAGCCGCTAGCGCTGAGCTCCTACAATGAGCAGTTCTTC,CASSKPLALSSYNEQFF,TRBV28,-,many,TRBJ2-1
TGCAGCGTTGCTAGCGGGGGCTACAATGAGCAGTTCTTC,CSVASGGYNEQFF,TRBV29-1,TRBD2,many,TRBJ2-1
TGTGCCAGCAGTGAGCGGACAGGGGGGACAGATACGCAGTATTTT,CASSERTGGTDTQYF,TRBV25-1,TRBD1,-,TRBJ2-3
TGCGCCAGCAGAAGCAGCTCCTACAATGAGCAGTTCTTC,CASRSSSYNEQFF,TRBV7-8,-,many,TRBJ2-1
TGTGCCAGCAGCCAAGATACAGGGTTGGCTGAAGCTTTCTTT,CASSQDTGLAEAFF,TRBV4-2,-,-,TRBJ1-1
TGTGCCAGCAGCTTAGTTGTGACTAGCCCACCCTACAATGAGCAGTTCTTC,CASSLVVTSPPYNEQFF,TRBV11-2,TRBD2,-,TRBJ2-1
TGTGCCAGCAGTTACTCGTCGGGGTCCAATGAGCAGTACTTC,CASSYSSGSNEQYF,TRBV6-6,-,-,TRBJ2-5
TGTGCCAGCAGCCCCATGGGGACTGGAGATACGCAGTATTTT,CASSPMGTGDTQYF,TRBV7-3,-,-,TRBJ2-3
TGTGCCATCAGTCTAGCGGCGGAGCAGTTCTTC,CAISLAAEQFF,TRBV10-3,TRBD2,-,TRBJ2-1
TGCGCCAGCAGTGAGTCCAGGGGGAACATTCAGTACTTC,CASSESRGNIQYF,TRBV10-1,TRBD1,many,TRBJ2-4
TGTGCCAGCAGCGTAACAGGGCTATGGGTTTCACCCCTCCACTTT,CASSVTGLWVSPLHF,TRBV2,-,few,TRBJ1-6
TGCAGCGTTGAATGGGCGAGGGTTAGCACAGATACGCAGTATTTT,CSVEWARVSTDTQYF,TRBV29-1,-,many,TRBJ2-3
TGTGCCAGCAGCTTAGCGAGAAAGGGATACGCTGAAGCTTTCTTT,CASSLARKGYAEAFF,TRBV7-8,-,-,TRBJ1-1
TGCGCCAGCAGCAAAGGGACTAGCGGGAGGTTCGACGAGCAGTACTTC,CASSKGTSGRFDEQYF,TRBV5-1,TRBD2,many,TRBJ2-7
TGTGCCAGCAGCTTGCAGCTAACCAGGATGGAGACCCAGTACTTC,CASSLQLTRMETQYF,TRBV5-5,-,many,TRBJ2-5
TGTGCCAGCAGACCTAGCGGGGGGAGCACAGATACGCAGTATTTT,CASRPSGGSTDTQYF,TRBV28,TRBD2,-,TRBJ2-3
TGCAGTGCTAGGGAGGACAGGGGCGCCTATGGCTACACCTTC,CSAREDRGAYGYTF,TRBV20-1,TRBD1,-,TRBJ1-2
TGTGCCAGCAGTTACAGGAGCTCCTACAATGAGCAGTTCTTC,CASSYRSSYNEQFF,TRBV6-2/TRBV6-3,-,-,TRBJ2-1
TGCAGTGCTAGGGTTACGGGGGGCTACACCTTC,CSARVTGGYTF,TRBV20-1,-,-,TRBJ1-2
TGTGCCAGCAGCTCTCAACGGGGGAACTATGGCTACACCTTC,CASSSQRGNYGYTF,TRBV7-2,-,-,TRBJ1-2